This record concerns one T cell receptor (beta chain) sequence. Its antigen remains unknown. Indicated time point: week 5, during vaccination. It was 300 ug of mutant IDH1 20-mer peptide that made up each vaccine dose, given with topical imiquimod. TCRdb's copy holds only in-frame clones and misses some; the assay was immunoSEQ multiplex PCR. The sample has about 60,000 clones; around 84% are singletons. The sample belongs to a study of a mutant IDH1 vaccine in newly diagnosed glioma. About the research overall: With temozolomide cycles, or 4-6 weeks after radiotherapy alone, vaccination was started. Earlier therapy was either radiotherapy, temozolomide, or both, and most got both.

CDR1 and CDR2 from the germline V gene are SGHRS and YFSETQ. V gave up 4 bases and J gave up 0 bases, with 17 bases separating them. The CDR3 has 16 residues. The rearrangement uses TRBV5-1 and TRBJ2-7; D remains unclear. The clonotype originates from a woman in her 50s with glioma. Source: PBMCs, taken from a glioma patient whose treatment included an IDH1 peptide vaccine. CDR3: CASSGQAGSSSYEQYF. DNA of the CDR3: TGCGCCAGCAGCGGTCAGGCCGGGTCAAGCTCCTACGAGCAGTACTTC.